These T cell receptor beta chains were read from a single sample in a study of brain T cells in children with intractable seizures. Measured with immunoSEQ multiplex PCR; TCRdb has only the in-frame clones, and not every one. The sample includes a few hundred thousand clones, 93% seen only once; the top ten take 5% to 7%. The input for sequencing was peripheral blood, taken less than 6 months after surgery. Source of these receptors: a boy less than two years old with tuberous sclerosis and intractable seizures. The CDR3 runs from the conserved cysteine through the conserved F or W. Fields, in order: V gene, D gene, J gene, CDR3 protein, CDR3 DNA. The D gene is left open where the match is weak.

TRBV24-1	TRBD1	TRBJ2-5	CATSNAGTGQETQYF	TGTGCCACCAGTAACGCCGGGACAGGGCAAGAGACCCAGTACTTC
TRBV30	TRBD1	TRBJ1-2	CAWSLTSGTGNYGYTF	TGTGCCTGGAGTCTCACTTCCGGGACAGGGAACTATGGCTACACCTTC
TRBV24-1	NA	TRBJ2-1	CATSDWGGPDLAYNEQFF	TGTGCCACCAGTGATTGGGGCGGACCGGACTTAGCTTACAATGAGCAGTTCTTC
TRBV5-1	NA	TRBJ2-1	CASSLVPSGGYNEQFF	TGCGCCAGCAGCTTGGTTCCCTCCGGGGGCTACAATGAGCAGTTCTTC
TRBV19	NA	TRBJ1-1	CASSTGMNTEAFF	TGTGCCAGTTCCACAGGGATGAACACTGAAGCTTTCTTT
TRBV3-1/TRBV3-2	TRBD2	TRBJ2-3	CASSQLSGGARGDTQYF	TGTGCCAGCAGCCAACTATCCGGGGGGGCCCGGGGAGATACGCAGTATTTT
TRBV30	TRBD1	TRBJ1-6	CALQGARNSPLHF	TGTGCCTTACAGGGGGCTAGGAATTCACCCCTCCACTTT
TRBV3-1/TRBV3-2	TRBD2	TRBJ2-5	CASSQGPRRLAGQETQYF	TGTGCCAGCAGCCAAGGCCCCCGACGACTAGCGGGGCAAGAGACCCAGTACTTC
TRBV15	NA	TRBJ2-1	CATSPKWELENEQFF	TGTGCCACCAGCCCGAAATGGGAATTGGAGAATGAGCAGTTCTTC
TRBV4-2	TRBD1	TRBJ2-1	CASSQEDWTGRSYNEQFF	TGTGCCAGCAGCCAAGAGGACTGGACAGGGCGCTCCTACAATGAGCAGTTCTTC